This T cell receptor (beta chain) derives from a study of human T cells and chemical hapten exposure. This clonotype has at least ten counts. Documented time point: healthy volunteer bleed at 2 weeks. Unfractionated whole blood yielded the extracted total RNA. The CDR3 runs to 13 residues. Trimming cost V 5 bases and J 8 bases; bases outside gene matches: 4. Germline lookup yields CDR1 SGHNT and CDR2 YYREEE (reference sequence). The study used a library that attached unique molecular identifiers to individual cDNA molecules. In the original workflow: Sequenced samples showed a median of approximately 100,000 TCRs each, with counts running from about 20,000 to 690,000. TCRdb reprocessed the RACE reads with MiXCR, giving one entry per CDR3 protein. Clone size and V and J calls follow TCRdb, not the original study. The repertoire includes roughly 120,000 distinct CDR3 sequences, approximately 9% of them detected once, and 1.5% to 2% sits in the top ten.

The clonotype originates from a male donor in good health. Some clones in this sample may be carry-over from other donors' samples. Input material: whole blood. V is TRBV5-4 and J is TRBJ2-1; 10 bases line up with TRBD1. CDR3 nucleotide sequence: TGTGCCAGCAGACGACAGGGGGCGGATGAGCAGTTCTTC. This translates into CASRRQGADEQFF.